This TCR beta chain was sequenced in a study of response to subunit inactivated influenza vaccine. TCRdb reprocessed the RT-PCR reads via MiXCR and lists one record per CDR3 protein. The sample yields under 550,000 distinct CDR3 sequences, approximately 7.7% seen once. This clonotype was counted many times. The antigen is not known. Study-level results: Each seasonal influenza vaccination, the authors suggested, recruits few new T cells.

Trimming stripped 0 bases from V and 7 bases from J, with 26 bases between. Per the germline V gene, CDR1 is SGDLS and CDR2 is YYNGEE. The CDR3 contains 19 residues. Sample: PBMCs from blood, taken around 25 months after vaccination. This chain connects TRBV9 to TRBJ2-1; D might be TRBD2 (5 bases). This sequence was found in a man aged 45 to 70 who received an inactivated influenza vaccine. The CDR3 nucleotides are TGTGCCAGCAGCGTAGTTTCGGTGGGGTGGGAGCTCGGGGTAAATGAGCAGTTCTTC. Translation gives CASSVVSVGWELGVNEQFF.